This T cell receptor (beta chain) was recovered during a study of cytomegalovirus exposure and HLA in healthy donors. The PCR had 60 Vbeta and 13 Jbeta primers. Generated by immunoSEQ multiplex PCR, the TCRdb table keeps only in-frame clones and is missing some. This table holds about 110,000 clones, roughly 78% found once. Per germline, CDR1 SGHRS and CDR2 YFSETQ. V dropped 1 base and J dropped 2; count of bases not matched to a gene: 7. The CDR3 is 18 amino acids. What was sequenced was PBMCs. J is TRBJ2-5 and V is TRBV5-1; TRBD2 matches at 14 bases. The clonotype was recovered from a woman in her thirties or forties in good health and CMV-seronegative. CDR3 in DNA: TGCGCCAGCAGCTTGAGGCGGACTAGCGGGGGGCTTCAAGAGACCCAGTACTTC. It codes for CASSLRRTSGGLQETQYF.